The 23 T cell receptor beta chains reported below all come from one sample, sequenced in a study of cytomegalovirus exposure and HLA in healthy donors. The PCR ran on 60 Vbeta and 13 Jbeta primers. Here immunoSEQ multiplex PCR was the method, and the copy in TCRdb shows in-frame clones only, minus some. The sample records some 130,000 clones, 75% to 85% being singletons. The sequenced material came from PBMCs. The receptors were sampled from a man between 18 and 29 years old in good health and CMV-seronegative.

The chain has TRBV4-1 and TRBJ2-3, with D possibly being TRBD1 (5 bases). Germline V gives CDR1 MGHRA, CDR2 YSYEKL. CDR3 length: 15 residues. The ends were cut back, 3 bases at V and 0 bases at J, with 10 bases in the middle. DNA for the CDR3: TGCGCCAGCAGCCAGGAAGACAGAAGCACAGATACGCAGTATTTT. Translated, it gives CASSQEDRSTDTQYF.

Only a few counts were recorded for this clone. The CDR3 DNA sequence: TGTGCCAGCACTCGAAAGGGGCAGGGCGGAGAAAAACTGTTTTTT. Protein sequence: CASTRKGQGGEKLFF. The chain joins TRBV6-5 to TRBJ1-4; D perhaps matches TRBD1 (5 bases). The CDR3 is made up of 15 amino acids. Germline CDR1 and CDR2: MNHEY and SVGAGI. V lost 7 bases, J lost 8 bases, and 20 bases lay in between.

The chain links TRBV2 to TRBJ1-3; a weak D match, TRBD1 (5 bases). CDR3 length: 14 amino acids. Trimming took 4 bases from V and 0 from J, leaving 7 bases between them. Germline V gives CDR1 SNHLY, CDR2 FYNNEI. CDR3 residues: CASSVDISGNTIYF. CDR3 nucleotides: TGTGCCAGCAGTGTGGACATCTCTGGAAACACCATATATTTT.

The chain has TRBV7-9 and TRBJ2-7; a possible D gene is TRBD2 (7 bases). CDR1 and CDR2 (germline): SEHNR, FQNEAQ (reference sequence). The CDR3 consists of 14 residues. V dropped 6 bases and J dropped 6 bases, with 18 bases sitting between them. The CDR3 coding sequence is TGTGCCAGCAGTCAAAAAGGGGGGGCTAGCGAGCAGTACTTC. Protein sequence: CASSQKGGASEQYF.

J is TRBJ1-1 and V is TRBV11-2; the D gene is possibly TRBD1 (5 bases). The CDR3 consists of 16 residues. Per germline, CDR1 SGHAT and CDR2 FQNNGV. V was clipped by 3 bases and J by 2 bases, with 16 bases between them. DNA for the CDR3: TGTGCCAGCAGCTTTGGAGTGGCAGGGTTCAACACTGAAGCTTTCTTT. Residues: CASSFGVAGFNTEAFF. Based on the CDR3 plus reference TRBV11-2 and TRBJ1-1, the full variable domain is EAGVAQSPRYKIIEKRQSVAFWCNPISGHATLYWYQQILGQGPKLLIQFQNNGVVDDSQLPKDRFSAERLKGVDSTLKIQPAKLEDSAVYLCASSFGVAGFNTEAFFGQGTRLTVV.

The chain carries TRBV11-3 and TRBJ2-7, with a tentative D call TRBD2 (5 bases). CDR1 and CDR2 from the germline V gene are SGHNT and YENEEA. The germline V and J ends were trimmed by 0 bases and 0 bases, with 9 bases remaining between them. This CDR3 is 15 amino acids long. CDR3 region: CASSLDSSGSYEQYF. In nucleotides, the CDR3 is TGTGCCAGCAGCTTAGATAGCAGCGGCTCCTACGAGCAGTACTTC. Combining the CDR3 with reference TRBV11-3 and TRBJ2-7 gives the whole variable domain EAGVVQSPRYKIIEKKQPVAFWCNPISGHNTLYWYLQNLGQGPELLIRYENEEAVDDSQLPKDRFSAERLKGVDSTLKIQPAELGDSAVYLCASSLDSSGSYEQYFGPGTRLTVT.

This chain links TRBV10-2 with TRBJ2-7; D not resolved. Germline CDR1 reads WSHSY; CDR2 reads SAAADI. With 3 bases removed from V and 0 bases from J, the gap between germline ends came to 12 bases. CDR3 length: 15 amino acids. CDR3 loop: CASSDPELPSYEQYV. The CDR3 nucleotides are TGCGCCAGCAGTGATCCGGAGCTCCCCTCCTACGAGCAGTACGTC.

CDR3 amino acids: CASSVGHNSNQPQHF. The DNA for the CDR3 is TGTGCCAGCAGCGTAGGACATAATAGCAATCAGCCCCAGCATTTT. The chain uses TRBV9 and TRBJ1-5; D is ambiguous. This CDR3 contains 15 residues. V was cut by 0 bases and J by 0 bases, with 7 bases left in between. The germline V gene encodes CDR1 SGDLS and CDR2 YYNGEE.

The J gene is TRBJ2-1, the V gene TRBV7-3, with 8 bases identical to TRBD1. With V trimmed by 4 bases and J by 0 bases, 5 bases remained unmatched. The CDR3 consists of 16 residues. Germline V lookup: CDR1 SGHTA, CDR2 FQGTGA. CDR3 in amino acids: CASSWTGTSSYNEQFF. The DNA of the CDR3 is TGTGCCAGCAGCTGGACAGGGACCAGCTCCTACAATGAGCAGTTCTTC.

V is TRBV9 and J is TRBJ2-2, with TRBD1 identical over 8 bases. J lost 3 bases, V lost 6 bases, and 16 bases had no gene match. There are 18 residues in the CDR3. Germline V gene lookup returns CDR1 SGDLS and CDR2 YYNGEE. In DNA, the CDR3 is TGTGCCAGCACACCCAAATCATTCGGACAGGGATACACCGGGGAGCTGTTTTTT. Its protein is CASTPKSFGQGYTGELFF.

The chain couples TRBV6-5 to TRBJ1-2; D call uncertain. CDR3 size: 15 residues. With 6 bases removed from V and 1 base from J, the gap between germline ends came to 15 bases. Germline CDR1 is MNHEY and CDR2 is SVGAGI. CDR3 nucleotide sequence: TGTGCCAGCAGAGAAACCGGGAGCCTTAACTATGGCTACACCTTC. Protein product: CASRETGSLNYGYTF.

The V call is TRBV9, the J call TRBJ2-1, with 10 bases lining up with TRBD2. J was trimmed by 8 bases and V by 0 bases; bases with no gene match: 11. This CDR3 comprises 17 residues. Germline values: CDR1 SGDLS, CDR2 YYNGEE. CDR3 loop: CASSVGFETSGYYEQFF. CDR3 sequence (DNA): TGTGCCAGCAGCGTAGGATTTGAGACTAGCGGGTACTATGAGCAGTTCTTC.

A single count supports this clone. The chain is built from TRBV19 and TRBJ2-1, with 14 bases matching TRBD2. CDR1 is LNHDA and CDR2 is SQIVND in the germline V gene (reference sequence). CDR3 length equals 15 residues. Trimming took 2 bases from V and 13 from J; bases not matched to a gene: 7. In DNA, the CDR3 is TGTGCCAGTAGTATAAATGCCGGGACTAGCGGGGGACAGTTCTTC. Translated, it gives CASSINAGTSGGQFF.

The table lists this clone with a count of one. The chain carries TRBV30 and TRBJ1-1; no firm D call. The CDR3 is 13 amino acids. The V end was cut by 0 bases, the J end by 2 bases, with 7 bases between. CDR1 and CDR2 (germline): GTSNPN, SVGIG (reference sequence). The CDR3 DNA is TGTGCCTGGAGTGTACAGTCTAACACTGAAGCTTTCTTT. Its translation is CAWSVQSNTEAFF.

V usage is TRBV30 and J usage is TRBJ1-1, with unresolved D. This CDR3 is built from 13 residues. V was trimmed by 7 bases and J by 0 bases, leaving 12 bases between them. Germline V CDR1 and CDR2: GTSNPN, SVGIG (reference sequence). CDR3 amino acids: CASEAGLNTEAFF. The CDR3 DNA reads as TGTGCCTCGGAGGCGGGTTTGAACACTGAAGCTTTCTTT.

A single count supports this clone. The rearrangement links TRBV5-1 to TRBJ1-2; weak D call: TRBD1 (6 bases). Germline assignment: CDR1 SGHRS and CDR2 YFSETQ. V gave up 4 bases and J gave up 6 bases, with 19 bases separating them. The CDR3 spans 15 residues. Written as DNA, the CDR3 is TGCGCCAGCAGCGGACCACAGGGCTCAGCGAATGGCTACACCTTC. It codes for CASSGPQGSANGYTF.

J is TRBJ1-3 and V is TRBV6-5, with D possibly being TRBD1 (5 bases). Germline CDR1 is MNHEY and CDR2 is SVGAGI. V gave up 2 bases and J gave up 3 bases, with 8 bases separating them. This CDR3 has 14 residues. The CDR3: CASSYGGYGNTIYF. In nucleotides, the CDR3 is TGTGCCAGCAGTTACGGGGGGTATGGAAACACCATATATTTT.

J is TRBJ2-1 and V is TRBV19, with D tentatively TRBD1 (6 bases). This CDR3 is built from 15 residues. V was trimmed by 5 bases and J by 0 bases, leaving 11 bases between them. Germline assignment: CDR1 LNHDA and CDR2 SQIVND (reference sequence). CDR3 residues: CASSPTGSSYNEQFF. CDR3 bases: TGTGCCAGTAGTCCTACAGGGAGCTCCTACAATGAGCAGTTCTTC.

The chain joins TRBV7-2 to TRBJ2-7; 11 bases are a match to TRBD2. Germline values: CDR1 SGHTA, CDR2 FQGNSA. CDR3 length: 14 residues. The V gene end was trimmed by 3 bases and the J gene end by 3 bases; junction bases not matched to a gene: 1. CDR3 DNA sequence: TGTGCCAGCAGCTTTACTAGCGGGGGCTACGAGCAGTACTTC. This codes for CASSFTSGGYEQYF.

This clone appeared a few times. The chain links TRBV7-9 to TRBJ1-5; 8 positions agree with TRBD1. Germline-derived CDR1 and CDR2 are SEHNR and FQNEAQ (reference sequence). J was trimmed by 5 bases and V by 1 base; bases with no gene match: 7. The CDR3 loop spans 16 amino acids. The CDR3 loop is CASSLEGRGQDQPQHF. As DNA, the CDR3 is TGTGCCAGCAGCTTAGAGGGCAGGGGGCAGGATCAGCCCCAGCATTTT.

This chain links TRBV27 with TRBJ1-1; no clear D. With 6 bases removed from V and 4 bases from J, the gap between germline ends came to 15 bases. This CDR3 is built from 14 residues. Germline CDR1 and CDR2: MNHEY and SMNVEV (reference sequence). CDR3 residues: CASSPLTGSTEAFF. CDR3 nucleotide sequence: TGTGCCAGCAGCCCACTCACGGGATCCACTGAAGCTTTCTTT.

The V and J genes are TRBV5-6 and TRBJ2-7; D perhaps matches TRBD2 (5 bases). The CDR3 consists of 18 residues. Trimming took 0 bases from V and 0 from J, leaving 19 bases between them. Germline lookup yields CDR1 SGHDT and CDR2 YYEEEE. This chain's CDR3 is CASSLVFGGSGSSYEQYF. In DNA form, the CDR3 reads TGTGCCAGCAGCTTGGTTTTTGGCGGGTCAGGCAGCTCCTACGAGCAGTACTTC.

The chain couples TRBV10-2 to TRBJ2-1, with D tentatively TRBD2 (7 bases). This CDR3 contains 14 residues. The germline gives CDR1 WSHSY, CDR2 SAAADI. The ends were cut back, 6 bases at V and 5 bases at J, with 14 bases in the middle. The CDR3 is CASSLGGGDNEQFF. In DNA, the CDR3 is TGCGCCAGCAGCCTAGGGGGGGGAGACAATGAGCAGTTCTTC.